The 30 T cell receptor beta chains below all came from one sample that was sequenced in a study of cytotoxic CD8 clonotypes in ibrutinib-treated CLL. TCRdb's copy holds only in-frame clones and misses some; the assay was immunoSEQ multiplex PCR. The profile shows around 330,000 clones, 67% of them singletons. The starting material was PBMCs, obtained after 36 months of ibrutinib treatment. These receptors originate from a human donor with chronic lymphocytic leukemia.

The V and J genes are TRBV5-1 and TRBJ2-7; D perhaps matches TRBD1 (5 bases). The CDR3 contains 14 residues. Looked up from germline, CDR1 is SGHRS and CDR2 is YFSETQ. V was cut by 0 bases and J by 2 bases, with 9 bases left in between. CDR3 sequence reads: CASSLAQGPYEQYF. CDR3 bases: TGCGCCAGCAGCTTGGCGCAGGGTCCCTACGAGCAGTACTTC.

The V and J genes are TRBV6-6 and TRBJ1-2; no clear D gene. Germline CDR1 MNHNY, CDR2 SVGAGI (reference sequence). This CDR3 region has 12 residues. V lost 9 bases, J lost 3 bases, and 11 bases lay in between. In nucleotides, the CDR3 is TGTGCCAGTCTGGGCGGTGACTATGGCTACACCTTC. This gives the protein CASLGGDYGYTF.

The CDR3 region is CASSQDPSGWEETQYF. CDR3 nucleotide sequence: TGCGCCAGCAGCCAAGATCCCTCGGGGTGGGAAGAGACCCAGTACTTC. J is TRBJ2-5 and V is TRBV4-1, with D possibly matching TRBD2 (5 bases). Germline values: CDR1 MGHRA, CDR2 YSYEKL. Trimming removed 0 bases from V and 3 bases from J, with 14 bases in between. The CDR3 is 16 residues long.

This chain connects TRBV29-1 to TRBJ1-5; the D gene is possibly TRBD1 (6 bases). Trimming stripped 6 bases from V and 2 bases from J, with 14 bases between. Germline-derived CDR1 and CDR2 are SQVTM and ANQGSEA. The CDR3 sequence is 14 residues long. CDR3 sequence (DNA): TGCAGCGTCCGAGGGGGACCGGGCAATCAGCCCCAGCATTTT. This gives the protein CSVRGGPGNQPQHF.

The CDR3 sequence is CASSVQGQRDQPQHF. In nucleotides, the CDR3 is TGTGCCAGCAGCGTACAGGGACAGAGGGATCAGCCCCAGCATTTT. The genes are TRBV9 and TRBJ1-5; the match to TRBD1 covers 7 bases. The CDR3 is made up of 15 amino acids. Germline CDR1 is SGDLS and CDR2 is YYNGEE. With V trimmed by 1 base and J by 5 bases, 6 bases remained unmatched. Together with reference TRBV9 and TRBJ1-5, the CDR3 gives the full variable domain: DSGVTQTPKHLITATGQRVTLRCSPRSGDLSVYWYQQSLDQGLQFLIQYYNGEERAKGNILERFSAQQFPDLHSELNLSSLELGDSALYFCASSVQGQRDQPQHFGDGTRLSIL.

The V gene is TRBV7-9, the J gene TRBJ2-7; 15 nucleotides align to TRBD2. CDR3 length: 17 amino acids. CDR1 and CDR2 from the germline V gene are SEHNR and FQNEAQ (reference sequence). Trimming cost V 1 base and J 4 bases; bases outside gene matches: 5. Here the CDR3 reads CASSLVPGLAGGYEQYF. The CDR3 bases are TGTGCCAGCAGCTTAGTCCCCGGACTAGCGGGAGGGTACGAGCAGTACTTC.

V gene TRBV7-2 combines with J gene TRBJ1-1; tentative D call: TRBD1 (6 bases). CDR3 length: 16 amino acids. Germline CDR1 SGHTA, CDR2 FQGNSA. V gave up 7 bases and J gave up 1 base, with 19 bases separating them. The CDR3 protein is CASNRRQGGGNTEAFF. CDR3 DNA sequence: TGTGCCAGCAACCGTCGACAAGGAGGGGGGAACACTGAAGCTTTCTTT.

The chain carries TRBV13 and TRBJ2-7; 10 bases fit TRBD1. Per the germline V gene, CDR1 is PRHDT and CDR2 is FYEKMQ (reference sequence). This CDR3 region has 12 residues. V was pared by 4 bases and J by 10 bases, with 4 bases of the junction left unmatched. The chain's CDR3 is CASSYDRGHQYF. The CDR3 region has the DNA TGTGCCAGCAGCTATGACAGGGGGCATCAGTACTTC.

The J gene is TRBJ1-5, the V gene TRBV7-2; 7 bases map to TRBD1. CDR3 length: 14 residues. The germline V gene has CDR1 SGHTA and CDR2 FQGNSA. The V segment lost 2 bases and the J segment 6 bases; nucleotides outside the gene matches: 4. CDR3 nucleotide sequence: TGTGCCAGCAGCTTAAAGGGGGCGGGTCAGCCCCAGCATTTT. Encoded protein: CASSLKGAGQPQHF. The complete variable domain, with remaining parts taken from reference TRBV7-2 and TRBJ1-5, reads GAGVSQSPSNKVTEKGKDVELRCDPISGHTALYWYRQSLGQGLEFLIYFQGNSAPDKSGLPSDRFSAERTGGSVSTLTIQRTQQEDSAVYLCASSLKGAGQPQHFGDGTRLSIL.

V and J are TRBV2 and TRBJ2-3; 15 nucleotides match TRBD2. There are 18 residues in the CDR3. The V gene's germline CDR1 is SNHLY and CDR2 FYNNEI. With V trimmed by 6 bases and J by 0 bases, 7 bases remained unmatched. CDR3 in DNA: TGTGCCAGCAGGGACGGGACTAGCGGGGGGCCGAGCACAGATACGCAGTATTTT. This gives the protein CASRDGTSGGPSTDTQYF.

DNA for the CDR3: TGTGCTAGTGGTTCCCGGGACATGCAGTACTTC. Encoded protein: CASGSRDMQYF. The chain is built from TRBV12-5 and TRBJ2-7, with a weak D call TRBD1 (6 bases). The CDR3 loop spans 11 amino acids. Germline V gene lookup returns CDR1 LGHNT and CDR2 FRNRAP. V was pared by 4 bases and J by 9 bases, with 10 bases between.

V and J are TRBV10-3 and TRBJ2-2, with a tentative D call TRBD2 (5 bases). The V gene lost 6 bases and the J gene lost 6 bases, with 14 bases spanning the gap. The CDR3 has 14 amino acids. CDR1 is ENHRY, CDR2 SYGVKD, per germline. CDR3 sequence (DNA): TGTGCCATCAGCCGGACTTCACCAGCCGGGGAGCTGTTTTTT. It specifies CAISRTSPAGELFF.

The chain has TRBV7-8 and TRBJ2-3; TRBD2 matches 8 bases. CDR3 length: 15 amino acids. Germline V gives CDR1 SGHVS, CDR2 FQNEAQ. V was clipped by 3 bases and J by 3 bases; unmatched bases: 5. The CDR3 here is CASSFPAGVTDTQYF. CDR3 bases: TGTGCCAGCAGCTTTCCAGCGGGAGTTACAGATACGCAGTATTTT.

The chain uses TRBV19 and TRBJ1-1; 10 bases agree with TRBD1. The length of the CDR3 is 16 residues. The germline gives CDR1 LNHDA, CDR2 SQIVND (reference sequence). V lost 1 base, J lost 0 bases, and 2 bases stayed unmatched. CDR3 nucleotide sequence: TGTGCCAGTAGTATAGGCGGGACAGGGGTGAACACTGAAGCTTTCTTT. Translation gives CASSIGGTGVNTEAFF. Using reference TRBV19 and TRBJ1-1 for the parts outside the CDR3, the full variable domain is DGGITQSPKYLFRKEGQNVTLSCEQNLNHDAMYWYRQDPGQGLRLIYYSQIVNDFQKGDIAEGYSVSREKKESFPLTVTSAQKNPTAFYLCASSIGGTGVNTEAFFGQGTRLTVV.

The V gene is TRBV5-1, the J gene TRBJ2-6; perhaps TRBD1 as D (5 bases). The CDR3 is 16 amino acids. Germline V gene data show CDR1 as SGHRS and CDR2 as YFSETQ. Trimming shortened V by 2 bases and J by 0 bases, and 9 bases separated the two germline ends. CDR3 nucleotide sequence: TGCGCCAGCAGCTTTAACAGGCACTCTGGGGCCAACGTCCTGACTTTC. It encodes CASSFNRHSGANVLTF.

The chain couples TRBV7-9 to TRBJ2-2; D is undetermined. The length of the CDR3 is 13 residues. V was cut by 1 base and J by 11 bases, with 11 bases left in between. Looked up from germline, CDR1 is SEHNR and CDR2 is FQNEAQ (reference sequence). The CDR3 nucleotides read TGTGCCAGCAGCTTAGAATTCCCTGGCGAGCTGTTTTTT. It translates to CASSLEFPGELFF.

There are a few counts of this clone. This rearrangement joins TRBV4-1 to TRBJ2-5, with 14 bases aligning to TRBD2. The V gene end was trimmed by 0 bases and the J gene end by 1 base; junction bases not matched to a gene: 4. The CDR3 extends over 18 amino acids. Germline V lookup: CDR1 MGHRA, CDR2 YSYEKL. The CDR3 protein is CASSQDTGLAGGQETQYF. The CDR3 nucleotides read TGCGCCAGCAGCCAAGATACAGGACTAGCGGGGGGCCAAGAGACCCAGTACTTC.

V and J are TRBV10-3 and TRBJ2-7; 8 bases fit TRBD1. Per the germline V gene, CDR1 is ENHRY and CDR2 is SYGVKD. V lost 7 bases, J lost 5 bases, and 13 bases stayed unmatched. The CDR3 spans 15 residues. CDR3 coding DNA: TGTGCCATCAAGATCGGCGCAGGGGGCTTGGACGAGCAGTACTTC. This translates into CAIKIGAGGLDEQYF.

This clone was observed a single time. The chain carries TRBV4-1 and TRBJ2-1, with a weak D call TRBD2 (6 bases). CDR1 and CDR2 (germline): MGHRA, YSYEKL. Trimming removed 1 base at V and 7 bases at J, with 14 bases between. The CDR3 is made up of 15 amino acids. DNA of the CDR3: TGCGCCAGCAGCCAAGTCTTAGCGGCAGGGAATGAGCAGTTCTTC. Amino acids: CASSQVLAAGNEQFF.

The rearrangement joins TRBV6-6 to TRBJ1-5; D uncertain. From germline, CDR1 is MNHNY and CDR2 SVGAGI (reference sequence). This CDR3 spans 13 amino acids. Trimming took off 10 bases at V and 1 base at J, with 11 bases between the two ends. Written as DNA, the CDR3 is TGTGCCACGAGGACGGGAAGCAATCAGCCCCAGCATTTT. It translates to CATRTGSNQPQHF.

The DNA for the CDR3 is TGTGCCAGCAGCTTAAAGGCCGGGTCGAACTATGGCTACACCTTC. It yields the protein CASSLKAGSNYGYTF. V gene TRBV7-6 combines with J gene TRBJ1-2; D uncertain. This CDR3 spans 15 amino acids. The V gene lost 2 bases and the J gene lost 2 bases, with 12 bases spanning the gap. Germline V CDR1 and CDR2: SGHVS, FNYEAQ. Together with reference TRBV7-6 and TRBJ1-2, the CDR3 gives the full variable domain: GAGVSQSPRYKVTKRGQDVALRCDPISGHVSLYWYRQALGQGPEFLTYFNYEAQQDKSGLPNDRFSAERPEGSISTLTIQRTEQRDSAMYRCASSLKAGSNYGYTFGSGTRLTVV.

The chain couples TRBV5-4 to TRBJ2-3; weak D call: TRBD1 (5 bases). Germline V CDR1 and CDR2: SGHNT, YYREEE (reference sequence). Trimming removed 0 bases at V and 9 bases at J, with 5 bases between. The CDR3 length is 11 residues. The CDR3 loop reads CASSLGGTQYF. The DNA of the CDR3 is TGTGCCAGCAGCTTGGGGGGCACGCAGTATTTT. Full variable domain (missing parts from reference TRBV5-4 and TRBJ2-3): ETGVTQSPTHLIKTRGQQVTLRCSSQSGHNTVSWYQQALGQGPQFIFQYYREEENGRGNFPPRFSGLQFPNYSSELNVNALELDDSALYLCASSLGGTQYFGPGTRLTVL.

The chain couples TRBV27 to TRBJ2-7; 9 bases agree with TRBD1. The germline V gene has CDR1 MNHEY and CDR2 SMNVEV (reference sequence). The J segment lost 7 bases and the V segment lost 2 bases, leaving 9 bases of the junction unmatched. The CDR3 runs 15 residues. The CDR3 nucleotides are TGTGCCAGCAGTTTAGGGGGGACAGGGCTGGGGGAGCAGTACTTC. Translating gives CASSLGGTGLGEQYF.

This clone was counted once. This rearrangement joins TRBV29-1 to TRBJ1-1; D ambiguous. The CDR3 runs 11 residues. From germline, CDR1 is SQVTM and CDR2 ANQGSEA. V lost 7 bases to trimming and J lost 3 bases, with 9 bases between them. CDR3 loop: CSDLRDTEAFF. The CDR3 nucleotides are TGCAGCGACCTCCGGGACACTGAAGCTTTCTTT.

This clone was recorded once. The genes are TRBV11-2 and TRBJ1-3; D is undetermined. V shed 1 base and J shed 0 bases, with 10 bases lying between them. The CDR3 contains 16 residues. The germline CDR1 and CDR2 sequences are SGHAT and FQNNGV. The CDR3 region has the DNA TGTGCCAGCAGCTTAGGGCGGTGGAGCTCTGGAAACACCATATATTTT. Its translation: CASSLGRWSSGNTIYF.

J is TRBJ2-7 and V is TRBV6-1; D not certain. From germline, CDR1 is MNHNS and CDR2 SASEGT. The V end lost 5 bases, the J end lost 7 bases, and 9 bases lay between the germline ends. The CDR3 is 11 amino acids. The CDR3 region is CASSPRGEQYF. CDR3 in DNA: TGTGCCAGCAGTCCCCGTGGAGAGCAGTACTTC.

The J gene is TRBJ2-7, the V gene TRBV5-4; D perhaps matches TRBD1 (6 bases). Germline loops: CDR1 SGHNT, CDR2 YYREEE (reference sequence). Trimming pared 4 bases from V and 4 bases from J, leaving 12 bases between. The CDR3 is 13 residues long. The DNA for the CDR3 is TGTGCCAGCAGCCTCCAGGGGCCTTACGAGCAGTACTTC. Its translation is CASSLQGPYEQYF.

Only one count was recorded for this clone. This chain uses TRBV6-1 with TRBJ1-2, with a possible D match to TRBD1 (6 bases). With 4 bases removed from V and 8 bases from J, the gap between germline ends came to 20 bases. Looked up from germline, CDR1 is MNHNS and CDR2 is SASEGT. This CDR3 is built from 15 residues. The CDR3 coding sequence is TGTGCCAGCAGTGCCCCAGAGGGGGGCGCAAAAGGCTACACCTTC. Residues: CASSAPEGGAKGYTF.

This clone was recorded a few times. The chain is built from TRBV5-4 and TRBJ1-2; D is unresolved. CDR1 and CDR2 (germline): SGHNT, YYREEE (reference sequence). V dropped 10 bases and J dropped 4 bases, with 14 bases sitting between them. The CDR3 is made up of 12 amino acids. CDR3 DNA: TGTGCCGCGGGTCTGGGAACCTATGGCTACACCTTC. It yields the protein CAAGLGTYGYTF.

In its sample, this clone was seen once. This chain links TRBV7-8 with TRBJ2-5; no definite D call. Between the trimmed V and J ends, which lost 1 base and 2 bases, there was a span of 8 bases. The CDR3 spans 14 residues. Germline CDR1 reads SGHVS; CDR2 reads FQNEAQ. The CDR3 loop is CASSLVRIQETQYF. The DNA of the CDR3 is TGTGCCAGCAGCTTAGTTCGGATACAAGAGACCCAGTACTTC.